Presented here are 14 T cell receptor beta chains from one specimen sequenced in a study of control samples from healthy donors and cancer patients. Produced via immunoSEQ multiplex PCR; TCRdb's table is partial and in-frame only. The sample yields around 150,000 clones, about 90% seen once. Input material: blood. These receptors were taken from a young man in good health.

V usage is TRBV10-3 and J usage is TRBJ1-4, with 7 bases that match TRBD1. The J segment lost 7 bases and the V segment lost 3 bases, leaving 8 bases of the junction unmatched. Germline-derived CDR1 and CDR2 are ENHRY and SYGVKD. CDR3 length: 15 residues. The CDR3 loop reads CAISDGGGGGEKLFF. The CDR3 DNA reads as TGTGCCATCAGTGACGGGGGAGGGGGCGGTGAAAAACTGTTTTTT.

This chain connects TRBV7-8 to TRBJ2-7; 10 bases are shared with TRBD2. Germline V gene data show CDR1 as SGHVS and CDR2 as FQNEAQ. V was clipped by 5 bases and J by 2 bases; unmatched bases: 12. The CDR3 has 17 residues. The CDR3 here is CASSPPFPSGGTYEQYF. The CDR3 DNA reads as TGTGCCAGCAGCCCCCCCTTCCCTAGCGGGGGAACCTACGAGCAGTACTTC.

The chain couples TRBV10-3 to TRBJ2-2; 8 nucleotides line up with TRBD1. Germline assignment: CDR1 ENHRY and CDR2 SYGVKD. The CDR3 is 16 amino acids. The junction had 8 bases not matched to a gene; V was cut back by 3 bases and J by 5 bases. CDR3 sequence reads: CAISEGQGRGTGELFF. The DNA for the CDR3 is TGTGCCATCAGTGAAGGACAGGGACGTGGAACCGGGGAGCTGTTTTTT.

The chain carries TRBV20-1 and TRBJ1-2; D uncertain. CDR1 and CDR2 (germline): DFQATT, SNEGSKA (reference sequence). Trimming pared 5 bases from V and 2 bases from J, leaving 6 bases between. The CDR3 has 11 amino acids. This chain's CDR3 is CSAWANYGYTF. Written as DNA, the CDR3 is TGCAGTGCTTGGGCCAACTATGGCTACACCTTC.

J is TRBJ2-5 and V is TRBV28; TRBD1 or TRBD2 may be the D gene (7 bases each). Germline-derived CDR1 and CDR2 are MDHEN and SYDVKM. The CDR3 consists of 16 residues. V lost 5 bases and J lost 5, with 21 bases in between. CDR3 residues: CASSPQGGGLRETQYF. CDR3 DNA sequence: TGTGCCAGCAGTCCCCAGGGGGGAGGGCTTAGGGAGACCCAGTACTTC.

This chain uses TRBV6-6 with TRBJ2-2; 9 bases are shared with TRBD2. This CDR3 has 14 amino acids. The germline V gene has CDR1 MNHNY and CDR2 SVGAGI (reference sequence). Trimming cost V 8 bases and J 2 bases; bases outside gene matches: 3. Here the CDR3 DNA reads TGTGCCAGCCCTAGCGGGAATAACACCGGGGAGCTGTTTTTT. Amino acid sequence: CASPSGNNTGELFF.

V usage is TRBV9 and J usage is TRBJ2-7, with TRBD1 matching 11 bases. Germline V lookup: CDR1 SGDLS, CDR2 YYNGEE. The CDR3 extends over 16 amino acids. J was trimmed by 3 bases and V by 0 bases; bases with no gene match: 5. The CDR3 DNA reads TGTGCCAGCAGCGTAGAGGGACAGGGGGGGATCTACGAGCAGTACTTC. As protein: CASSVEGQGGIYEQYF.

The V call is TRBV7-3, the J call TRBJ2-3; D gene ambiguous. Germline V gene lookup returns CDR1 SGHTA and CDR2 FQGTGA. The CDR3 has 14 amino acids. Trimming left V 5 bases short and J 2 bases short, with 11 bases between. CDR3 protein: CASSPDRYTDTQYF. For the CDR3, the DNA is TGTGCCAGCAGCCCGGACCGATACACAGATACGCAGTATTTT.

A word on this clone: The same CDR3 also results from other DNA sequences found in this sample. The chain couples TRBV9 to TRBJ1-1; no clear D. The germline V gene encodes CDR1 SGDLS and CDR2 YYNGEE. CDR3 length equals 13 residues. V lost 0 bases and J lost 1, with 4 bases in between. This chain's CDR3 is CASSVEGNTEAFF. CDR3 DNA: TGTGCCAGCAGCGTAGAAGGGAACACTGAAGCTTTCTTT.

The chain combines TRBV4-1 with TRBJ2-1; D is uncertain. The CDR3 length is 13 residues. Germline CDR1 reads MGHRA; CDR2 reads YSYEKL. The ends were cut back, 0 bases at V and 3 bases at J, with 3 bases in the middle. The CDR3 nucleotides read TGCGCCAGCAGCCAAGAAGGCTACAATGAGCAGTTCTTC. Translating it yields CASSQEGYNEQFF.

This clone was recorded only once. The chain uses TRBV4-1 and TRBJ2-2; unclear D gene. The CDR3 loop spans 17 amino acids. Germline V gives CDR1 MGHRA, CDR2 YSYEKL. Trimming removed 0 bases at V and 5 bases at J, with 16 bases between. CDR3 bases: TGCGCCAGCAGCCAAGACCCCGGCGGCGGTGGTACCGGGGAGCTGTTTTTT. It specifies CASSQDPGGGGTGELFF.

V is TRBV18 and J is TRBJ1-1, with no clear D. The CDR3 runs to 13 residues. Germline CDR1 KGHSH, CDR2 LQKENI. V was pared by 3 bases and J by 3 bases, with 8 bases between. CDR3 bases: TGTGCCAGCTCACCTTGGGAAGACACTGAAGCTTTCTTT. Translated, it gives CASSPWEDTEAFF.

The rearrangement joins TRBV5-1 to TRBJ1-4; D gene uncertain. This CDR3 has 13 residues. V was trimmed by 3 bases and J by 8 bases, leaving 11 bases between them. Germline lookup yields CDR1 SGHRS and CDR2 YFSETQ. The CDR3 spells CASSSAADEKLFF. The CDR3 region has the DNA TGCGCCAGCAGCTCTGCGGCAGACGAAAAACTGTTTTTT.

The J gene is TRBJ2-1, the V gene TRBV9; 11 bases are shared with TRBD2. Germline CDR1 is SGDLS and CDR2 is YYNGEE. The CDR3 contains 18 residues. J gave up 2 bases and V 2 bases, and 9 bases lay outside the gene matches. For the CDR3, the DNA is TGTGCCAGCAGCGTCGGGACTAGCGGCAAACCCCCCTACAATGAGCAGTTCTTC. Amino acid sequence: CASSVGTSGKPPYNEQFF.